Sequencing of this T cell receptor (beta chain) was carried out in a study of shared clonotypes between healthy human individuals. Between the trimmed V and J ends, which lost 0 bases and 1 base, there was a span of 11 bases. This CDR3 is built from 16 residues. The germline gives CDR1 SGHRS, CDR2 YFSETQ. Generated by immunoSEQ multiplex PCR, the TCRdb table keeps only in-frame clones and is missing some. The sample records approximately 2.5 million clones, roughly nine tenths being singletons. Sequencing was done on a sample of naive CD4+ T cells sorted from blood. Documented subset: CD45RA+ positively selected. This clonotype originated in a man younger than 35 in good health. This chain uses TRBV5-1 with TRBJ1-3; D unclear. The CDR3 is CASSLAVGVSGNTIYF. The CDR3 nucleotides are TGCGCCAGCAGCTTGGCGGTTGGGGTATCTGGAAACACCATATATTTT.